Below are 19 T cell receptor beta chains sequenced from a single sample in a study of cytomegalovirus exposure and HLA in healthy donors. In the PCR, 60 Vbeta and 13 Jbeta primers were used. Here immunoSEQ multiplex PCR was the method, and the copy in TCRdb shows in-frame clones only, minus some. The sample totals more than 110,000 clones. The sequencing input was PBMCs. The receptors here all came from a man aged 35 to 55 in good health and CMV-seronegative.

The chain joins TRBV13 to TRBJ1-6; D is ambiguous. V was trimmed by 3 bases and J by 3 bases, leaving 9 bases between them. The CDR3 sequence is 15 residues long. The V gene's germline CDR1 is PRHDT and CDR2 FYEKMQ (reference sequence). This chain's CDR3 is CASSFRTDYNSPLHF. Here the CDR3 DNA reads TGTGCCAGCAGCTTCCGGACTGACTATAATTCACCCCTCCACTTT.

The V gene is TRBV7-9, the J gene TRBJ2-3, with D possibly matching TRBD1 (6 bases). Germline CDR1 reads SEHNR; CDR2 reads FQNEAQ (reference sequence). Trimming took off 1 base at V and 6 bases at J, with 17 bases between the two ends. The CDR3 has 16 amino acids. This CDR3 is CASSLGVYGGEDTQYF. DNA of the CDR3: TGTGCCAGCAGCTTAGGGGTTTATGGGGGCGAGGATACGCAGTATTTT.

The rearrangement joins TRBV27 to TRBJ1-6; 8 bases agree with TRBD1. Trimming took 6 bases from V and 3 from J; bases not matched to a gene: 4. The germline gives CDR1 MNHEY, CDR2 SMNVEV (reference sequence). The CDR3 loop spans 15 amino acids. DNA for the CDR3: TGTGCCAGCAGCCCGGGACAGGTCTATAATTCACCCCTCCACTTT. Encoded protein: CASSPGQVYNSPLHF.

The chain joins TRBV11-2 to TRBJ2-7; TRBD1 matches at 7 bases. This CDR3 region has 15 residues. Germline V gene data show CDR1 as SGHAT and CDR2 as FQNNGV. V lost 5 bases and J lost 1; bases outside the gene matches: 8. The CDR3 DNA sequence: TGTGCCAGCAGCCAACTACCGGGACAGTCCTACGAGCAGTACTTC. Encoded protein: CASSQLPGQSYEQYF.

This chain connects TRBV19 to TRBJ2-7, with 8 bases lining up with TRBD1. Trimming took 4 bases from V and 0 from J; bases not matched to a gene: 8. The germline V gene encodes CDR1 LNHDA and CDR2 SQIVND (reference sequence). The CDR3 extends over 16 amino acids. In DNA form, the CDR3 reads TGTGCCAGTAGTACCAGACCGGGACAGGACTCCTACGAGCAGTACTTC. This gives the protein CASSTRPGQDSYEQYF.

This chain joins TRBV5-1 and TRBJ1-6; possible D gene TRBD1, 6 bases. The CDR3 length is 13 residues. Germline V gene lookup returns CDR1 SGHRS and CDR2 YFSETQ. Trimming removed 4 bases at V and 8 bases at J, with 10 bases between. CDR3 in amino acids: CASSLDSYSPLHF. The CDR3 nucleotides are TGCGCCAGCAGCCTGGACAGTTATTCACCCCTCCACTTT.

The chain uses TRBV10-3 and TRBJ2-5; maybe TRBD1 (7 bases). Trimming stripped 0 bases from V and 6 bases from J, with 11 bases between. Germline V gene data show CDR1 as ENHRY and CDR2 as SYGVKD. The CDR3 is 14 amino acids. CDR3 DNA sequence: TGTGCCATCAGTGAGTCAGGGGGCGGGAAGACCCAGTACTTC. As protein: CAISESGGGKTQYF.

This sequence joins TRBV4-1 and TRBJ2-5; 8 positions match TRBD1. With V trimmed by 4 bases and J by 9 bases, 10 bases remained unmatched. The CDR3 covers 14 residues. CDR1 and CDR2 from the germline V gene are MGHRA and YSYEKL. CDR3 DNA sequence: TGCGCCAGCAGCCCAGGGGGCTGGGAAGCGCCCCAGTACTTC. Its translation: CASSPGGWEAPQYF.

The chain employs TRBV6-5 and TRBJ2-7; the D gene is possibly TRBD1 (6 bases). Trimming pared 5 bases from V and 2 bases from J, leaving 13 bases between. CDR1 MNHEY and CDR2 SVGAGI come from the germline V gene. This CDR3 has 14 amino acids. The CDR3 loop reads CASSTQGKTYEQYF. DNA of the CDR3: TGTGCCAGCAGTACTCAGGGGAAAACCTACGAGCAGTACTTC.

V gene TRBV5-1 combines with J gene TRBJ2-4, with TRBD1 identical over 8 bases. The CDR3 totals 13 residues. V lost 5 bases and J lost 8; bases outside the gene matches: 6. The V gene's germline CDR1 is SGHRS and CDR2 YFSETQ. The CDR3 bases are TGCGCCAGCAGGTTGACAGGGGAGGACATTCAGTACTTC. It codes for CASRLTGEDIQYF.

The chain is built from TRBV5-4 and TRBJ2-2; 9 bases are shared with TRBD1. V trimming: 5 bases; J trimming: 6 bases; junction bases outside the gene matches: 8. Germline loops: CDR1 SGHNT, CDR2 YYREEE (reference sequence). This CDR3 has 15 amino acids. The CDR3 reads CASSPGTGWSGELFF. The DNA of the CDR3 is TGTGCCAGCAGTCCCGGGACAGGGTGGTCCGGGGAGCTGTTTTTT.

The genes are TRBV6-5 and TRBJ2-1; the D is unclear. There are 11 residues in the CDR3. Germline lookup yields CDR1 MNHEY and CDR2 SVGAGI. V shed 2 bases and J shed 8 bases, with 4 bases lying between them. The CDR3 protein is CASSYGHEQFF. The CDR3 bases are TGTGCCAGCAGTTACGGGCATGAGCAGTTCTTC.

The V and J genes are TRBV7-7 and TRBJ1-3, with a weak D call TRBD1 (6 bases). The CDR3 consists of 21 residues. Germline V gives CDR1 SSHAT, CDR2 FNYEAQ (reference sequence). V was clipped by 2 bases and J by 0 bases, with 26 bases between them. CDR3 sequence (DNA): TGTGCCAGCAGCTTATTCCCACCCTTGACAGGCCATCCTCGCTCTGGAAACACCATATATTTT. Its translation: CASSLFPPLTGHPRSGNTIYF.

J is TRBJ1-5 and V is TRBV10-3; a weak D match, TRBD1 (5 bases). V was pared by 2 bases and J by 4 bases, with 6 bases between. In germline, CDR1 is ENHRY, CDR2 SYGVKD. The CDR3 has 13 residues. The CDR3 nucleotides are TGTGCCATCAGTGAGGGGGCGAATCAGCCCCAGCATTTT. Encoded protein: CAISEGANQPQHF.

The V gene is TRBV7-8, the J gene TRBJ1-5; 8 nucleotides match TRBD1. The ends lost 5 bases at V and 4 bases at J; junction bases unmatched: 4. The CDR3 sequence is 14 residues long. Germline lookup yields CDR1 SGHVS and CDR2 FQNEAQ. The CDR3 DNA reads TGTGCCAGCAGCCCGGACAGGGCAAATCAGCCCCAGCATTTT. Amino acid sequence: CASSPDRANQPQHF.

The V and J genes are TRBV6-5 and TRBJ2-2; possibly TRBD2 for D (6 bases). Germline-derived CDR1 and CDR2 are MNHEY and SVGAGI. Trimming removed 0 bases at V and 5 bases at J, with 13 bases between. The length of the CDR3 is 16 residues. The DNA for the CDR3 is TGTGCCAGCAGTTACTCTGGGGGGAGGAAGACCGGGGAGCTGTTTTTT. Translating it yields CASSYSGGRKTGELFF.

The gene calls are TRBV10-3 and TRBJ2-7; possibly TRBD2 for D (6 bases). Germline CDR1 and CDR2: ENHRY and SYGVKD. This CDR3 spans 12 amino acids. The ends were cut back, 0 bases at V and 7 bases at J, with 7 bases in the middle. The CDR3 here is CAISESGGEQYF. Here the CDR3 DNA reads TGTGCCATCAGTGAGTCGGGGGGAGAGCAGTACTTC.

CDR3 nucleotides: TGTGCCAGCAGCCCTGGACAGCAGAATGAGGAAAAACTGTTTTTT. It yields the protein CASSPGQQNEEKLFF. J is TRBJ1-4 and V is TRBV5-4; weak D call: TRBD1 (6 bases). CDR3 size: 15 residues. The V end was cut by 4 bases, the J end by 8 bases, with 18 bases between. CDR1 and CDR2 (germline): SGHNT, YYREEE (reference sequence).

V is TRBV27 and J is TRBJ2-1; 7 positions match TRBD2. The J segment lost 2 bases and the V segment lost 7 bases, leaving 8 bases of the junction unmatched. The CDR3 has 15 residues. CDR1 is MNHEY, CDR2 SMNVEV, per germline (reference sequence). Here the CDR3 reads CASTKIAGPYNEQFF. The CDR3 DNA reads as TGTGCCAGCACCAAGATAGCGGGCCCCTACAATGAGCAGTTCTTC.